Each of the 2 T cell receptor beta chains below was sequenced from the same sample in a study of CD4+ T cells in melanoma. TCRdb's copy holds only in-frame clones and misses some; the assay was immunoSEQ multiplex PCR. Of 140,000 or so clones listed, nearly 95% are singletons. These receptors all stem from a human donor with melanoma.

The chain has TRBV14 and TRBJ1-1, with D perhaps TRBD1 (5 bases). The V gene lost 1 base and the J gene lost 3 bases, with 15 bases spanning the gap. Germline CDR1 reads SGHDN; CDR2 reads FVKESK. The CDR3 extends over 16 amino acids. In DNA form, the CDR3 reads TGTGCCAGCAGCCAAGTGGTTGGTGCGGGGGACACTGAAGCTTTCTTT. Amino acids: CASSQVVGAGDTEAFF. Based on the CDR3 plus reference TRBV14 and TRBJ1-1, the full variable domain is EAGVTQFPSHSVIEKGQTVTLRCDPISGHDNLYWYRRVMGKEIKFLLHFVKESKQDESGMPNNRFLAERTGGTYSTLKVQPAELEDSGVYFCASSQVVGAGDTEAFFGQGTRLTVV.

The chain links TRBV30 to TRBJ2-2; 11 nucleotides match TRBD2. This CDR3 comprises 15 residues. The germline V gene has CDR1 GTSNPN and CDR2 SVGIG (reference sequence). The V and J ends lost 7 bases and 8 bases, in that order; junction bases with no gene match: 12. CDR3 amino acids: CASTTLAGGSGELFF. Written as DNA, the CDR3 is TGTGCCTCGACAACTCTAGCGGGGGGCTCGGGGGAGCTGTTTTTT. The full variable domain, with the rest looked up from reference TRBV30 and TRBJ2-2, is SQTIHQWPATLVQPVGSPLSLECTVEGTSNPNLYWYRQAAGRGLQLLFYSVGIGQISSEVPQNLSASRPQDRQFILSSKKLLLSDSGFYLCASTTLAGGSGELFFGEGSRLTVL.